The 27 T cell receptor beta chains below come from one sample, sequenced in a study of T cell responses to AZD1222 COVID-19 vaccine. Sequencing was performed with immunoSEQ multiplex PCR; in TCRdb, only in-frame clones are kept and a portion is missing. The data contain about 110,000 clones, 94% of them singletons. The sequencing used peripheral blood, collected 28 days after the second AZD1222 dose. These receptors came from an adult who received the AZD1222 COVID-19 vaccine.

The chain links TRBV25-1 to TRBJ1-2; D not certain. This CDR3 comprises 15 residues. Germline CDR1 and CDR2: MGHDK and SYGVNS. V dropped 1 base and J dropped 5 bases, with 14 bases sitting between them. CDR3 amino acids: CASSESGGRLYGYTF. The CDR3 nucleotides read TGTGCCAGCAGTGAATCAGGAGGCAGGCTTTATGGCTACACCTTC.

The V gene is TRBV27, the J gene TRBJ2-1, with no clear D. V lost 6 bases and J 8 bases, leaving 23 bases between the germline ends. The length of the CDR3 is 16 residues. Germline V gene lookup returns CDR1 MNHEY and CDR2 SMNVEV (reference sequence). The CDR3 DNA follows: TGTGCCAGCAGCTTCTTTATTGGCGCCCCCGACGATGAGCAGTTCTTC. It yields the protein CASSFFIGAPDDEQFF.

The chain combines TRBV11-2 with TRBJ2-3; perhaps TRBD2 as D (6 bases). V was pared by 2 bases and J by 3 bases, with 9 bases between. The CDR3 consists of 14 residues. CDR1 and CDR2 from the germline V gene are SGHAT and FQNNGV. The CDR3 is CASSLSGETDTQYF. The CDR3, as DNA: TGTGCCAGCAGCTTATCGGGAGAAACAGATACGCAGTATTTT.

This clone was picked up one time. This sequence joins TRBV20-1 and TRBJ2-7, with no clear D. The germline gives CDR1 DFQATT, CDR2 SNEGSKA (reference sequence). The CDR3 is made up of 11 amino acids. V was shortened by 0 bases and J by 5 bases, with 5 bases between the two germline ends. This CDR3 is CSAREDHEQYF. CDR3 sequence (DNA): TGCAGTGCTAGAGAGGACCACGAGCAGTACTTC.

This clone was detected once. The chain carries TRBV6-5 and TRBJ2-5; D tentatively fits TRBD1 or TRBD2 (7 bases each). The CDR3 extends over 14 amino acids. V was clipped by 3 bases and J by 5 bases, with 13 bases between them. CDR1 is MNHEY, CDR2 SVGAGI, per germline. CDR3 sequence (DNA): TGTGCCAGCAGTTATCAGGGGGGGGACGAGACCCAGTACTTC. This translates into CASSYQGGDETQYF.

The CDR3 reads CATRGQFNTEAFF. In DNA form, the CDR3 reads TGTGCCACGAGAGGACAGTTTAACACTGAAGCTTTCTTT. The gene calls are TRBV19 and TRBJ1-1, with TRBD1 as a possible D gene (6 bases). The CDR3 is made up of 13 amino acids. The germline gives CDR1 LNHDA, CDR2 SQIVND (reference sequence). Trimming pared 10 bases from V and 2 bases from J, leaving 14 bases between.

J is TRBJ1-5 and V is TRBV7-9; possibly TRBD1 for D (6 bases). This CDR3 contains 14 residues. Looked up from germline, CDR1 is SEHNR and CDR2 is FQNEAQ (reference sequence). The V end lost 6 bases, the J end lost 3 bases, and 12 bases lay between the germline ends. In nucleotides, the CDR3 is TGTGCCAGCAGTTTTCAGGGGAACAATCAGCCCCAGCATTTT. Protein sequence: CASSFQGNNQPQHF.

This CDR3 is CASSWTPATNEKLFF. CDR3 DNA sequence: TGTGCCAGCAGTTGGACACCCGCAACTAATGAAAAACTGTTTTTT. The rearrangement joins TRBV14 to TRBJ1-4; tentatively, D is TRBD1 (5 bases). CDR1 and CDR2 from the germline V gene are SGHDN and FVKESK. This CDR3 has 15 residues. V was trimmed by 6 bases and J by 0 bases, leaving 11 bases between them.

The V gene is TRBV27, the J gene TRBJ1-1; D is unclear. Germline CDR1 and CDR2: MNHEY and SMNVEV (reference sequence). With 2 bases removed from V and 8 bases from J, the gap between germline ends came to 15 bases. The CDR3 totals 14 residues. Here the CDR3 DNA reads TGTGCCAGCAGTTTAATGGTCGGGAGGCGGGAAGCTTTCTTT. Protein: CASSLMVGRREAFF.

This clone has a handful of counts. The CDR3 is CATHWEGNTIYF. The CDR3 region has the DNA TGTGCCACGCATTGGGAAGGAAACACCATATATTTT. This chain links TRBV2 with TRBJ1-3; no definite D call. CDR3 length: 12 amino acids. CDR1 is SNHLY, CDR2 FYNNEI, per germline. V lost 10 bases to trimming and J lost 4 bases, with 11 bases between them.

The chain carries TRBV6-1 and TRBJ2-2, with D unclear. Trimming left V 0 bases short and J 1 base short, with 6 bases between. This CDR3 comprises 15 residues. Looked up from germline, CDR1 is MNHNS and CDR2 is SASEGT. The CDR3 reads CASSEAPGNTGELFF. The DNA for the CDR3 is TGTGCCAGCAGTGAAGCGCCAGGGAACACCGGGGAGCTGTTTTTT.

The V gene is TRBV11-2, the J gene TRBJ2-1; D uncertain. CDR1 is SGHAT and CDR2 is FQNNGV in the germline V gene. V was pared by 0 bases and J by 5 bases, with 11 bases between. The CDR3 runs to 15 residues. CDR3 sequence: CASSLEWNGHNEQFF. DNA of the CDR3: TGTGCCAGCAGCTTAGAATGGAATGGTCACAATGAGCAGTTCTTC.

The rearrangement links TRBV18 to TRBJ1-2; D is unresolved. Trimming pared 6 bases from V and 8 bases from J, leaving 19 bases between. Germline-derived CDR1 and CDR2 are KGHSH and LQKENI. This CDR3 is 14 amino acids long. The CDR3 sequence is CASSPFGAPEGYTF. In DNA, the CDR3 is TGTGCCAGCTCCCCCTTCGGCGCGCCGGAGGGCTACACCTTC.

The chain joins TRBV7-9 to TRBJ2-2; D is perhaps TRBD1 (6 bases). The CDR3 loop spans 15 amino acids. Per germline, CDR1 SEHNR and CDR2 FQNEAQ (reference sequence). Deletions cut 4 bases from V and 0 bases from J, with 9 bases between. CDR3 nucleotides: TGTGCCAGCAGCTGGACAGCGACGAACACCGGGGAGCTGTTTTTT. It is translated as CASSWTATNTGELFF. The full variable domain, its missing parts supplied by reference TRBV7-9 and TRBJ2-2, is DTGVSQNPRHKITKRGQNVTFRCDPISEHNRLYWYRQTLGQGPEFLTYFQNEAQLEKSRLLSDRFSAERPKGSFSTLEIQRTEQGDSAMYLCASSWTATNTGELFFGEGSRLTVL.

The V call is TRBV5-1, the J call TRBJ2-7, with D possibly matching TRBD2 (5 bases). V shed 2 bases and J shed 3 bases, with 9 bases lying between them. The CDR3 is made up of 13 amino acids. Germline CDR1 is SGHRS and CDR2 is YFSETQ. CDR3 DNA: TGCGCCAGCAGCTTCGACGGGAACTACGAGCAGTACTTC. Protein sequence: CASSFDGNYEQYF.

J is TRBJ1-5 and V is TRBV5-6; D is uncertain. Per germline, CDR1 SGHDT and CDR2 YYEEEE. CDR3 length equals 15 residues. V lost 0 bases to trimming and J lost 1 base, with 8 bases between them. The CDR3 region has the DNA TGTGCCAGCAGCTTGGATGGACTGAGCAATCAGCCCCAGCATTTT. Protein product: CASSLDGLSNQPQHF. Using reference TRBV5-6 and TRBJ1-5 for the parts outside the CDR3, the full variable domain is DAGVTQSPTHLIKTRGQQVTLRCSPKSGHDTVSWYQQALGQGPQFIFQYYEEEERQRGNFPDRFSGHQFPNYSSELNVNALLLGDSALYLCASSLDGLSNQPQHFGDGTRLSIL.

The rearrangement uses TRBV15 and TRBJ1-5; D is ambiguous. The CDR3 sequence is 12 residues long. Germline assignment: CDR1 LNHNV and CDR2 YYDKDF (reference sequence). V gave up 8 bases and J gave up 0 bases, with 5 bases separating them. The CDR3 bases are TGTGCCACCGGTTATAGCAATCAGCCCCAGCATTTT. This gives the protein CATGYSNQPQHF.

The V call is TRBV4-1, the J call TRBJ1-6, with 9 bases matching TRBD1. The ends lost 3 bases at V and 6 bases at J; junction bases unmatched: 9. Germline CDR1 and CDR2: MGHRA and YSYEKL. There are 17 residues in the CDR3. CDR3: CASSHPQGADLNSPLHF. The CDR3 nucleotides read TGCGCCAGCAGCCACCCACAGGGGGCCGATCTTAATTCACCCCTCCACTTT.

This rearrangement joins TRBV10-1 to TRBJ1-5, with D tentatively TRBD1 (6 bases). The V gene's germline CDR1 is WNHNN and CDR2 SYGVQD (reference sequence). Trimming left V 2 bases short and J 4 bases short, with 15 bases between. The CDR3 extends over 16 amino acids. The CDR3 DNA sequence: TGCGCCAGCAGTGAGGGGGGGGCAGGACTAAATCAGCCCCAGCATTTT. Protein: CASSEGGAGLNQPQHF.

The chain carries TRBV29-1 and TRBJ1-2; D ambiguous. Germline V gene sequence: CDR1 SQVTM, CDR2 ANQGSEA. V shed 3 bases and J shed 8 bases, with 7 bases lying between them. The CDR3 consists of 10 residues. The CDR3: CSVDEGGYTF. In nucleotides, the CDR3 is TGCAGCGTTGACGAGGGCGGCTACACCTTC.

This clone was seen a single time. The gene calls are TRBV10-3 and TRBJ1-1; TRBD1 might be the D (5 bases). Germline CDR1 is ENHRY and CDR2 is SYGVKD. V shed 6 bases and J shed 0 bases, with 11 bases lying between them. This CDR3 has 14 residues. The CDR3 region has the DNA TGTGCCATCAGACAGACAGATATGAACACTGAAGCTTTCTTT. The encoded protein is CAIRQTDMNTEAFF.

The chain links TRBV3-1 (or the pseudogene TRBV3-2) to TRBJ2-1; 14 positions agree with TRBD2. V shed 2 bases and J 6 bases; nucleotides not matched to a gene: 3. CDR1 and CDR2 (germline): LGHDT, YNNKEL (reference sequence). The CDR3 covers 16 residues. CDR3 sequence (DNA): TGTGCCAGCAGCCAACAGACTAGCGGGAGGGGCAATGAGCAGTTCTTC. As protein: CASSQQTSGRGNEQFF.

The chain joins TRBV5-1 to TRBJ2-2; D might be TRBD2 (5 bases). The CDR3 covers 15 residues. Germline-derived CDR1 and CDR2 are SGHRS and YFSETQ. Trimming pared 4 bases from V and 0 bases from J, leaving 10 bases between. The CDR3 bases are TGCGCCAGCAGCCAGGACGGGACGAACACCGGGGAGCTGTTTTTT. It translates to CASSQDGTNTGELFF.

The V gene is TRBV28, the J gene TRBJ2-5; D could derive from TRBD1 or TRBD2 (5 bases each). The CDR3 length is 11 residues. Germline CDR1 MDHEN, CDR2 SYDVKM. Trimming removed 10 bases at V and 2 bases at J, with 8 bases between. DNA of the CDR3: TGTGCCATTGAGGGGCAAGAGACCCAGTACTTC. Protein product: CAIEGQETQYF.

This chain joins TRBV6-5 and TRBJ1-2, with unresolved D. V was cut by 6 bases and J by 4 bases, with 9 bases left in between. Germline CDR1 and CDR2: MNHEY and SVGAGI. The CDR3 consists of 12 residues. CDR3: CASRTLLYGYTF. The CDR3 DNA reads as TGTGCCAGCAGAACACTACTCTATGGCTACACCTTC.

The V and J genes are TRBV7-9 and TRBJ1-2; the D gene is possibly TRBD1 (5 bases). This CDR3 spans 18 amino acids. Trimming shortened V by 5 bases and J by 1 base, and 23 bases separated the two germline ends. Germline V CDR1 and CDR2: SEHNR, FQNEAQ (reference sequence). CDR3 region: CASSTHPQNSGDNYGYTF. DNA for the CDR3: TGTGCCAGCAGCACCCACCCACAAAACTCGGGGGATAACTATGGCTACACCTTC.

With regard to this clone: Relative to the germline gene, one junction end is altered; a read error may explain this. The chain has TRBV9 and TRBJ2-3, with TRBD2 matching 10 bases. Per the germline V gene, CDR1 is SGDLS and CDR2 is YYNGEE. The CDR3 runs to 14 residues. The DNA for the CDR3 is TGTGCCAGCACCCCTCTAGCGGGAGAAGATAAGCAGTATTTT. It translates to CASTPLAGEDKQYF.